This paragraph reports one TCR beta chain. The target antigen is unknown. The data were produced by immunoSEQ multiplex PCR, yet TCRdb's version contains in-frame clones alone and is incomplete. The repertoire holds 100,000 to 150,000 clones, about 88% seen once, with 1.2% to 1.5% in the top ten. This specimen comes from a study of cytomegalovirus exposure and HLA in healthy donors. Study-wide results and caveats: Most TCR sequences proved rare, with some public TCRs found in many donors.

Trimming removed 2 bases at V and 13 bases at J, with 11 bases between. The CDR3 loop spans 12 amino acids. In germline, CDR1 is SEHNR, CDR2 FQNEAQ (reference sequence). The donors were part of the validation cohort, which consisted of about 130 subjects and was separate from the first cohort of about 650 subjects. The genes are TRBV7-9 and TRBJ2-2; perhaps TRBD1 as D (6 bases). This TCR came from a man aged 25-40 years in good health and CMV-seronegative. The sequencing input was PBMCs. The CDR3 loop reads CASSLLSTGLFF. The CDR3 nucleotides are TGTGCCAGCAGCTTATTGTCGACAGGGCTGTTTTTT.